Below are 21 T cell receptor beta chains sequenced from a single sample in a study of cytomegalovirus exposure and HLA in healthy donors. Vbeta (60) and Jbeta (13) primers were used in the PCR. Profiling relied on immunoSEQ multiplex PCR, and the TCRdb table lists in-frame clones only, not all of them. The table records about 150,000 clones, 74% of them present only once. The sequenced sample consisted of PBMCs. All receptors derive from a young man in good health and CMV-seronegative.

The chain combines TRBV5-4 with TRBJ2-1; 10 nucleotides match TRBD1. The CDR3 extends over 15 amino acids. Germline CDR1 SGHNT, CDR2 YYREEE (reference sequence). V lost 3 bases and J lost 3; bases outside the gene matches: 3. CDR3: CASSSGDRGYNEQFF. For the CDR3, the DNA is TGTGCCAGCAGCTCGGGGGACAGGGGCTACAATGAGCAGTTCTTC.

In its sample, this clone was seen a few times. The J gene is TRBJ1-1, the V gene TRBV9; the D gene is possibly TRBD1 (5 bases). Germline values: CDR1 SGDLS, CDR2 YYNGEE. The CDR3 is 13 residues long. Here the CDR3 reads CARGGDMNTEAFF. The CDR3, as DNA: TGTGCTAGGGGTGGCGACATGAACACTGAAGCTTTCTTT.

J is TRBJ1-2 and V is TRBV28; D might be TRBD1 (6 bases). The V gene lost 3 bases and the J gene lost 5 bases, with 13 bases spanning the gap. The CDR3 spans 14 residues. The germline V gene has CDR1 MDHEN and CDR2 SYDVKM. The CDR3 DNA follows: TGTGCCAGCAGTTTGTCAGGGGTTGGGTATGGCTACACCTTC. Translated, it gives CASSLSGVGYGYTF.

The chain uses TRBV6-5 and TRBJ2-2; TRBD1 aligns across 7 bases. The V and J ends lost 9 bases and 0 bases, in that order; junction bases with no gene match: 7. Germline V gene lookup returns CDR1 MNHEY and CDR2 SVGAGI. The CDR3 contains 15 residues. The CDR3 sequence is CASSSGTANTGELFF. Here the CDR3 DNA reads TGTGCCAGTTCCTCCGGGACAGCGAACACCGGGGAGCTGTTTTTT.

This clone turned up a few times. The chain couples TRBV6-5 to TRBJ1-1, with TRBD1 matching over 8 bases. The V segment lost 6 bases and the J segment 4 bases; nucleotides outside the gene matches: 7. The CDR3 has 14 residues. Germline V gene lookup returns CDR1 MNHEY and CDR2 SVGAGI. CDR3 bases: TGTGCCAGCAGGGGAGGACAGGGCGGCACTGAAGCTTTCTTT. Residues: CASRGGQGGTEAFF.

The chain uses TRBV30 and TRBJ1-4, with 7 nucleotides matching TRBD1. The CDR3 extends over 13 amino acids. V trimming: 5 bases; J trimming: 8 bases; junction bases outside the gene matches: 8. The germline V gene encodes CDR1 GTSNPN and CDR2 SVGIG (reference sequence). The CDR3 here is CAWGRQGPEKLFF. Here the CDR3 DNA reads TGTGCCTGGGGCCGACAGGGTCCAGAAAAACTGTTTTTT.

The chain combines TRBV5-1 with TRBJ2-3; 9 bases agree with TRBD1. Germline-derived CDR1 and CDR2 are SGHRS and YFSETQ. Losses at the gene ends were 4 bases for V and 5 bases for J; bases not matched to a gene: 5. The CDR3 has 14 amino acids. CDR3 sequence: CASSEDRGKDTQYF. CDR3 nucleotides: TGCGCCAGCAGCGAGGACAGGGGAAAAGATACGCAGTATTTT.

The chain recombines TRBV27 with TRBJ2-7; D remains ambiguous. Germline V gene sequence: CDR1 MNHEY, CDR2 SMNVEV (reference sequence). The CDR3 is 13 residues long. Trimming took 0 bases from V and 2 from J, leaving 5 bases between them. The CDR3 here is CASSLSGPYEQYF. The CDR3 DNA reads as TGTGCCAGCAGTTTATCCGGTCCCTACGAGCAGTACTTC.

A few counts support this clone. The V call is TRBV4-3, the J call TRBJ1-1; D might be TRBD1 (5 bases). Trimming shortened V by 3 bases and J by 0 bases, and 11 bases separated the two germline ends. CDR1 is LGHNA, CDR2 YSLEER, per germline. The CDR3 extends over 15 amino acids. CDR3 sequence: CASSQRTGVNTEAFF. In DNA, the CDR3 is TGCGCCAGCAGCCAGCGTACAGGAGTGAACACTGAAGCTTTCTTT.

The chain recombines TRBV5-6 with TRBJ1-1, with TRBD1 identical over 7 bases. V trimming: 0 bases; J trimming: 5 bases; junction bases outside the gene matches: 10. This CDR3 spans 16 amino acids. Germline V gene lookup returns CDR1 SGHDT and CDR2 YYEEEE. The CDR3 sequence: CASSLDPGGLGTEAFF. CDR3 in DNA: TGTGCCAGCAGCTTGGATCCAGGGGGGTTGGGAACTGAAGCTTTCTTT.

The chain employs TRBV19 and TRBJ1-4; 9 bases map to TRBD1. The CDR3 sequence is 15 residues long. Germline trimming cut 5 bases from V and 4 bases from J; bases unmatched to any gene: 5. Germline V gene sequence: CDR1 LNHDA, CDR2 SQIVND (reference sequence). CDR3 sequence reads: CASSPGQGNNEKLFF. The DNA for the CDR3 is TGTGCCAGTAGTCCGGGACAGGGAAATAATGAAAAACTGTTTTTT.

In the case of this clone: Sequence at one end of the junction differs from germline and may be a read error. The J gene is TRBJ1-2, the V gene TRBV30, with 8 bases that match TRBD1. Per germline, CDR1 GTSNPN and CDR2 SVGIG (reference sequence). The length of the CDR3 is 14 residues. CDR3 DNA sequence: TGTGCCTGGAGGAGGGGCAGGGGGCCCTATGGCTACCCCTTC. This translates into CAWRRGRGPYGYPF.

CDR3 loop: CASSLGPVSTDTQYF. CDR3 DNA sequence: TGTGCCAGCAGCTTAGGGCCGGTTAGCACAGATACGCAGTATTTT. The genes are TRBV7-3 and TRBJ2-3, with unresolved D. Germline V gene sequence: CDR1 SGHTA, CDR2 FQGTGA. The germline V and J ends were trimmed by 2 bases and 0 bases, with 9 bases remaining between them. This CDR3 has 15 residues.

This clone was counted a single time. The genes are TRBV7-2 and TRBJ2-5; TRBD2 might be the D (7 bases). Germline V lookup: CDR1 SGHTA, CDR2 FQGNSA. This CDR3 has 13 residues. Trimming took 3 bases from V and 4 from J, leaving 9 bases between them. DNA of the CDR3: TGTGCCAGCAGCTTGGGGGGGCTAGAGACCCAGTACTTC. As protein: CASSLGGLETQYF. Full variable domain (remainder filled in from reference TRBV7-2 and TRBJ2-5): GAGVSQSPSNKVTEKGKDVELRCDPISGHTALYWYRQSLGQGLEFLIYFQGNSAPDKSGLPSDRFSAERTGGSVSTLTIQRTQQEDSAVYLCASSLGGLETQYFGPGTRLLVL.

The chain employs TRBV7-8 and TRBJ2-6; maybe TRBD2 (6 bases). Trimming pared 1 base from V and 0 bases from J, leaving 7 bases between. Germline lookup yields CDR1 SGHVS and CDR2 FQNEAQ. This CDR3 comprises 16 residues. This chain's CDR3 is CASSLVGGSGANVLTF. The DNA for the CDR3 is TGTGCCAGCAGCTTAGTGGGAGGCTCTGGGGCCAACGTCCTGACTTTC.

The CDR3 protein is CASSLLGQEAQYF. The CDR3 DNA is TGTGCCAGCAGCTTATTGGGACAGGAAGCCCAGTACTTC. This chain connects TRBV7-9 to TRBJ2-5; 8 bases match TRBD1. With 2 bases clipped from V and 9 bases from J, the junction kept 5 bases outside the gene matches. The CDR3 covers 13 residues. CDR1 and CDR2 from the germline V gene are SEHNR and FQNEAQ (reference sequence). Drawing the rest from reference TRBV7-9 and TRBJ2-5, the complete variable domain is DTGVSQNPRHKITKRGQNVTFRCDPISEHNRLYWYRQTLGQGPEFLTYFQNEAQLEKSRLLSDRFSAERPKGSFSTLEIQRTEQGDSAMYLCASSLLGQEAQYFGPGTRLLVL.

The rearrangement joins TRBV6-1 to TRBJ2-1; 7 positions match TRBD2. This CDR3 region has 18 residues. CDR1 and CDR2 from the germline V gene are MNHNS and SASEGT. J gave up 1 base and V 4 bases, and 13 bases lay outside the gene matches. Here the CDR3 reads CASSGPRSGVTSYNEQFF. The CDR3 DNA is TGTGCCAGCAGTGGTCCCAGGAGCGGGGTTACGTCCTACAATGAGCAGTTCTTC.

This clone has a handful of counts. This chain links TRBV14 with TRBJ2-7; D call uncertain. The V end was cut by 4 bases, the J end by 1 base, with 5 bases between. The CDR3 is 12 residues long. Looked up from germline, CDR1 is SGHDN and CDR2 is FVKESK. This CDR3 reads CASSPGSYEQYF. The CDR3 bases are TGTGCCAGCAGCCCAGGATCCTACGAGCAGTACTTC.

J is TRBJ2-3 and V is TRBV4-2, with 11 bases identical to TRBD2. Germline CDR1 reads LGHNA; CDR2 reads YNFKEQ. The CDR3 is 17 amino acids. The J segment lost 6 bases and the V segment lost 1 base, leaving 9 bases of the junction unmatched. CDR3 nucleotide sequence: TGTGCCAGCAGCCAAGTTGCTAGCGGGGGGACATCGGATACGCAGTATTTT. It translates to CASSQVASGGTSDTQYF.

V usage is TRBV29-1 and J usage is TRBJ2-3, with TRBD1 matching 9 bases. The length of the CDR3 is 14 residues. Germline V lookup: CDR1 SQVTM, CDR2 ANQGSEA. The junction had 5 bases not matched to a gene; V was cut back by 7 bases and J by 0 bases. The CDR3 reads CSEQGAPSTDTQYF. The DNA for the CDR3 is TGCAGCGAACAGGGGGCGCCGAGCACAGATACGCAGTATTTT.

This clone was observed a few times. The chain joins TRBV4-1 to TRBJ2-2; no firm D call. V gave up 6 bases and J gave up 3 bases, with 20 bases separating them. This CDR3 has 17 residues. CDR1 and CDR2 from the germline V gene are MGHRA and YSYEKL. Written as DNA, the CDR3 is TGCGCCAGCAGACGGGTAGACCTCCTTTCCTACACCGGGGAGCTGTTTTTT. Its translation: CASRRVDLLSYTGELFF.